A single sample gave rise to the 30 T cell receptor beta chains below, sequenced in a study of blood T cell repertoires in COVID-19. Assay: immunoSEQ multiplex PCR; the TCRdb copy retains only in-frame clones and omits some. Among fewer than 90,000 clones, more than 60% were seen once, and the ten largest hold less than 60%. The sequencing input was peripheral blood. These TCRs come from a human donor in a cohort sampled during active COVID-19.

The chain carries TRBV6-5 and TRBJ2-2, with D hard to call. Germline CDR1 reads MNHEY; CDR2 reads SVGAGI. Trimming stripped 6 bases from V and 0 bases from J, with 8 bases between. The length of the CDR3 is 14 residues. This chain's CDR3 is CASRHYPNTGELFF. The CDR3 DNA sequence: TGTGCCAGCAGGCACTATCCGAACACCGGGGAGCTGTTTTTT.

The chain employs TRBV15 and TRBJ2-1, with TRBD1 identical over 11 bases. The CDR3 extends over 16 amino acids. CDR1 is LNHNV and CDR2 is YYDKDF in the germline V gene (reference sequence). Trimming removed 2 bases from V and 6 bases from J; junction bases left unmatched: 6. Here the CDR3 reads CATSRNLGTGGNEQFF. CDR3 DNA: TGTGCCACCAGCAGAAACCTCGGGACAGGGGGCAATGAGCAGTTCTTC.

This rearrangement joins TRBV6-5 to TRBJ2-1, with TRBD1 as a possible D gene (7 bases). CDR1 is MNHEY, CDR2 SVGAGI, per germline. V was clipped by 2 bases and J by 7 bases, with 12 bases between them. This CDR3 has 14 residues. The CDR3, as DNA: TGTGCCAGCAGTTACGGCGGGACAGTGAATGAGCAGTTCTTC. Translation: CASSYGGTVNEQFF.

This clone was counted once. The chain recombines TRBV11-2 with TRBJ1-5; 7 bases are a match to TRBD1. The germline V gene has CDR1 SGHAT and CDR2 FQNNGV. Trimming removed 5 bases from V and 1 base from J; junction bases left unmatched: 5. The CDR3 has 15 residues. This chain's CDR3 is CASSRDRLSNQPQHF. CDR3 nucleotide sequence: TGTGCCAGCAGCCGGGACAGACTCAGCAATCAGCCCCAGCATTTT.

The V gene is TRBV18, the J gene TRBJ2-1; D possibly corresponds to TRBD1 (6 bases). Germline values: CDR1 KGHSH, CDR2 LQKENI. Trimming removed 1 base from V and 6 bases from J, with 10 bases in between. The CDR3 sequence is 14 residues long. CDR3 amino acids: CASSPQGVGNEQFF. DNA of the CDR3: TGTGCCAGCTCACCACAGGGGGTGGGCAATGAGCAGTTCTTC.

CDR3 nucleotides: TGTGCCAGCACGCGACTAGCGGGAGTTGGAGATACGCAGTATTTT. Protein: CASTRLAGVGDTQYF. This chain uses TRBV2 with TRBJ2-3; 12 bases align to TRBD2. With 7 bases clipped from V and 5 bases from J, the junction kept 7 bases outside the gene matches. The germline CDR1 and CDR2 sequences are SNHLY and FYNNEI. This CDR3 comprises 15 residues.

This chain joins TRBV28 and TRBJ2-3, with TRBD1 identical over 8 bases. The V gene's germline CDR1 is MDHEN and CDR2 SYDVKM. V shed 6 bases and J 2 bases; nucleotides not matched to a gene: 7. The CDR3 runs 15 residues. The CDR3 is CASSRTGRNTDTQYF. As DNA, the CDR3 is TGTGCCAGCAGCCGGACAGGGCGAAACACAGATACGCAGTATTTT.

This clone was counted only a few times. The V call is TRBV7-2, the J call TRBJ1-4; no clear D gene. Germline assignment: CDR1 SGHTA and CDR2 FQGNSA. V lost 3 bases and J lost 7, with 9 bases in between. This CDR3 comprises 13 residues. CDR3 in amino acids: CASSLMTGEKLFF. The CDR3 DNA is TGTGCCAGCAGCTTGATGACGGGTGAAAAACTGTTTTTT.

This chain uses TRBV9 with TRBJ2-7; 8 bases agree with TRBD2. Looked up from germline, CDR1 is SGDLS and CDR2 is YYNGEE. The CDR3 is 15 amino acids. J gave up 0 bases and V 3 bases, and 5 bases lay outside the gene matches. DNA of the CDR3: TGTGCCAGCAGCGCCCTAGCGGGCCTCTCCTACGAGCAGTACTTC. It translates to CASSALAGLSYEQYF.

This clone was detected once. V usage is TRBV28 and J usage is TRBJ2-6; D remains unclear. CDR3 length equals 16 residues. V dropped 7 bases and J dropped 0 bases, with 13 bases sitting between them. The V gene's germline CDR1 is MDHEN and CDR2 SYDVKM. The CDR3 DNA is TGTGCCAGCAACCACCAGTTGTCCTCTGGGGCCAACGTCCTGACTTTC. This codes for CASNHQLSSGANVLTF.

The chain uses TRBV19 and TRBJ1-1, with a tentative D call TRBD1 (6 bases). Germline CDR1 is LNHDA and CDR2 is SQIVND (reference sequence). Trimming took off 4 bases at V and 0 bases at J, with 15 bases between the two ends. The CDR3 extends over 16 amino acids. The CDR3 spells CASSNGGARLNTEAFF. In DNA form, the CDR3 reads TGTGCCAGTAGTAATGGGGGGGCGCGTCTGAACACTGAAGCTTTCTTT. Supplemented by reference TRBV19 and TRBJ1-1, the full variable domain reads DGGITQSPKYLFRKEGQNVTLSCEQNLNHDAMYWYRQDPGQGLRLIYYSQIVNDFQKGDIAEGYSVSREKKESFPLTVTSAQKNPTAFYLCASSNGGARLNTEAFFGQGTRLTVV.

The gene calls are TRBV2 and TRBJ1-2; D is perhaps TRBD1 (6 bases). Looked up from germline, CDR1 is SNHLY and CDR2 is FYNNEI. V was shortened by 4 bases and J by 0 bases, with 15 bases between the two germline ends. The CDR3 extends over 16 amino acids. CDR3 coding DNA: TGTGCCAGCAGTGGACACAGGGACCCGACTAACTATGGCTACACCTTC. Translation: CASSGHRDPTNYGYTF.

The CDR3 sequence: CASSLDSAGVSFF. In DNA form, the CDR3 reads TGTGCCAGCAGCTTAGATTCGGCAGGGGTTAGCTTCTTT. V usage is TRBV7-9 and J usage is TRBJ1-1; TRBD1 might be the D (6 bases). This CDR3 contains 13 residues. Germline loops: CDR1 SEHNR, CDR2 FQNEAQ (reference sequence). Trimming took off 1 base at V and 14 bases at J, with 17 bases between the two ends.

The V gene is TRBV15, the J gene TRBJ2-3; TRBD2 matches 7 bases. The trim removed 5 bases at V and 6 bases at J, leaving 5 bases unmatched. CDR1 and CDR2 from the germline V gene are LNHNV and YYDKDF (reference sequence). CDR3 length: 13 residues. CDR3 in DNA: TGTGCCACCAGCGGGGGGGGAGGGGATACGCAGTATTTT. It translates to CATSGGGGDTQYF. Variable domain in full (rest from reference TRBV15 and TRBJ2-3): DAMVIQNPRYQVTQFGKPVTLSCSQTLNHNVMYWYQQKSSQAPKLLFHYYDKDFNNEADTPDNFQSRRPNTSFCFLDIRSPGLGDTAMYLCATSGGGGDTQYFGPGTRLTVL.

This chain uses TRBV7-2 with TRBJ1-2; D might be TRBD1 (6 bases). The ends were cut back, 1 base at V and 4 bases at J, with 10 bases in the middle. The CDR3 has 14 amino acids. Germline V CDR1 and CDR2: SGHTA, FQGNSA. The CDR3 reads CASSLEDRIYGYTF. Here the CDR3 DNA reads TGTGCCAGCAGCTTAGAAGACAGGATCTATGGCTACACCTTC. The variable domain in full, with the rest retrieved from reference TRBV7-2 and TRBJ1-2, is GAGVSQSPSNKVTEKGKDVELRCDPISGHTALYWYRQSLGQGLEFLIYFQGNSAPDKSGLPSDRFSAERTGGSVSTLTIQRTQQEDSAVYLCASSLEDRIYGYTFGSGTRLTVV.

This clone was detected only a few times. J is TRBJ2-7 and V is TRBV28; 8 bases match TRBD1. CDR1 is MDHEN, CDR2 SYDVKM, per germline. V was clipped by 7 bases and J by 5 bases; unmatched bases: 10. CDR3 length: 14 residues. The CDR3 protein is CASIPSTGAHEQYF. The CDR3 DNA reads TGTGCCAGCATCCCGTCGACAGGGGCCCACGAGCAGTACTTC.

The rearrangement uses TRBV28 and TRBJ1-1; D is undetermined. Between the trimmed V and J ends, which lost 8 bases and 4 bases, there was a span of 11 bases. Germline V lookup: CDR1 MDHEN, CDR2 SYDVKM. The CDR3 is made up of 12 amino acids. The CDR3 bases are TGTGCCAGCCAGGTCACAGCCACTGAAGCTTTCTTT. Translated, it gives CASQVTATEAFF.

Relative to its sample, this clone is medium-sized. Different DNA sequences within this sample yield the same CDR3. The genes are TRBV27 and TRBJ2-5; possibly TRBD2 for D (5 bases). CDR3 length: 14 residues. The V gene's germline CDR1 is MNHEY and CDR2 SMNVEV (reference sequence). V dropped 6 bases and J dropped 5 bases, with 16 bases sitting between them. This CDR3 is CASSPRSGWETQYF. The CDR3 DNA sequence: TGTGCCAGCAGCCCGAGATCGGGGTGGGAGACCCAGTACTTC.

The gene calls are TRBV12-3 or TRBV12-4 and TRBJ1-2; D is possibly TRBD1 (5 bases). Trimming took 8 bases from V and 5 from J, leaving 15 bases between them. This CDR3 spans 13 amino acids. The CDR3 sequence: CASGLTGFYGYTF. The CDR3 DNA reads as TGTGCCAGCGGCCTAACAGGTTTTTATGGCTACACCTTC.

The chain joins TRBV7-9 to TRBJ1-4; D remains ambiguous. The V and J ends lost 4 bases and 5 bases respectively, with 14 bases between them. The CDR3 loop spans 15 amino acids. CDR1 SEHNR and CDR2 FQNEAQ come from the germline V gene (reference sequence). The chain's CDR3 is CASSSGLIENEKLFF. CDR3 coding DNA: TGTGCCAGCAGCTCGGGATTAATAGAGAATGAAAAACTGTTTTTT.

On this clone itself: At one of its ends the junction is not consistent with the germline gene, which may arise from a read error. The gene calls are TRBV30 and TRBJ1-1, with a weak D call TRBD1 (5 bases). The length of the CDR3 is 10 residues. Germline V gene data show CDR1 as GTSNPN and CDR2 as SVGIG (reference sequence). The CDR3 bases are TGTGCCTCGATGGACGCGGGGCTGGTCTTT. Protein sequence: CASMDAGLVF.

The chain recombines TRBV19 with TRBJ1-4; no reliable D call. V was shortened by 3 bases and J by 10 bases, with 12 bases between the two germline ends. The CDR3 contains 13 residues. CDR1 and CDR2 (germline): LNHDA, SQIVND (reference sequence). CDR3 sequence: CASSIYGEGKLFF. CDR3 sequence (DNA): TGTGCCAGTAGTATCTACGGGGAAGGAAAACTGTTTTTT.

The chain combines TRBV15 with TRBJ2-1; 9 bases line up with TRBD2. The germline CDR1 and CDR2 sequences are LNHNV and YYDKDF (reference sequence). The CDR3 has 16 residues. Losses at the gene ends were 5 bases for V and 7 bases for J; bases not matched to a gene: 12. CDR3 coding DNA: TGTGCCACCAGCCGGAAAGGTAGCGGGAGTTCGAATGAGCAGTTCTTC. Translating it yields CATSRKGSGSSNEQFF.

The rearrangement uses TRBV5-4 and TRBJ1-1; D might be TRBD1 (5 bases). Trimming took 4 bases from V and 7 from J, leaving 26 bases between them. Germline CDR1 is SGHNT and CDR2 is YYREEE (reference sequence). The CDR3 loop spans 17 amino acids. CDR3 in amino acids: CASSLGRGRRARSEAFF. CDR3 bases: TGTGCCAGCAGCCTAGGGAGGGGACGGAGGGCACGAAGTGAAGCTTTCTTT.

The rearrangement uses TRBV10-3 and TRBJ1-1, with 9 bases fitting TRBD1. Germline CDR1 ENHRY, CDR2 SYGVKD. V shed 6 bases, J shed 0 bases, and the junction held 11 bases outside the gene matches. This CDR3 region has 17 residues. CDR3 bases: TGTGCCATCAGGAGGACAGGGGTTTCTTTTATGAACACTGAAGCTTTCTTT. Amino acids: CAIRRTGVSFMNTEAFF.

CDR3 sequence: CASSYRGLASGNNYEQYF. As DNA, the CDR3 is TGTGCCAGCAGTTACAGGGGTCTGGCTAGCGGGAACAACTACGAGCAGTACTTC. V is TRBV6-2 or TRBV6-3 and J is TRBJ2-7, with 9 bases matching TRBD2. J was trimmed by 3 bases and V by 2 bases; bases with no gene match: 14. From germline, CDR1 is MNHEY and CDR2 SVGEGT. This CDR3 has 18 amino acids.

CDR3 DNA sequence: TGTGCCTGTAGCGGTCGGGGCGGATACAATGAGCAGTTCTTC. It specifies CACSGRGGYNEQFF. The V and J genes are TRBV30 and TRBJ2-1; D may be TRBD2 (6 bases). Germline V gene lookup returns CDR1 GTSNPN and CDR2 SVGIG (reference sequence). V was clipped by 6 bases and J by 4 bases, with 16 bases between them. The CDR3 totals 14 residues.

This clone was found a few times. The chain couples TRBV5-4 to TRBJ2-1, with 10 bases fitting TRBD2. After removal of 6 bases from V and 9 bases from J, the junction contained 15 bases not matched to a gene. This CDR3 spans 16 amino acids. Germline-derived CDR1 and CDR2 are SGHNT and YYREEE (reference sequence). CDR3 in DNA: TGTGCCAGCACCCAGGGAGCGGGAGGGCCAGCGGCTGAGCAGTTCTTC. Protein sequence: CASTQGAGGPAAEQFF.

This clone has just one count. The gene calls are TRBV18 and TRBJ2-1; 15 nucleotides agree with TRBD2. CDR1 is KGHSH and CDR2 is LQKENI in the germline V gene. This CDR3 is 18 amino acids long. V gave up 6 bases and J gave up 0 bases; unmatched junction bases: 6. CDR3 DNA sequence: TGTGCCAGCTCTGGGACTAGCGGGAGGCCGAGCTCCTACAATGAGCAGTTCTTC. Protein product: CASSGTSGRPSSYNEQFF.

The CDR3 protein is CASSLAVSGGNSPLHF. CDR3 DNA sequence: TGTGCCAGCAGCTTAGCGGTTTCAGGGGGTAATTCACCCCTCCACTTT. This sequence joins TRBV7-2 and TRBJ1-6, with 7 bases identical to TRBD1. In germline, CDR1 is SGHTA, CDR2 FQGNSA. Trimming removed 0 bases from V and 6 bases from J; junction bases left unmatched: 5. There are 16 residues in the CDR3.